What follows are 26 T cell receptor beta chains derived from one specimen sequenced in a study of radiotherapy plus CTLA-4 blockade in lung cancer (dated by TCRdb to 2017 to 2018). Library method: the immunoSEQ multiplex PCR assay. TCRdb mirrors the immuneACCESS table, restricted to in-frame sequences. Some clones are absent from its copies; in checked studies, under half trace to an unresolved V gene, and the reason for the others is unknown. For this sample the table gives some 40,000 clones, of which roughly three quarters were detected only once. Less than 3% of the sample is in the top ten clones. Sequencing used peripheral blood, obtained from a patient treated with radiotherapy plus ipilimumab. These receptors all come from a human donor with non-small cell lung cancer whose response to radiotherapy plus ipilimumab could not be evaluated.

CDR3 residues: CASSRGQGWDEQYF. The CDR3 DNA follows: TGTGCCAGCAGCCGTGGCCAGGGCTGGGACGAGCAGTACTTC. The chain couples TRBV28 to TRBJ2-7; D might be TRBD1 (5 bases). CDR3 size: 14 residues. Deletions cut 6 bases from V and 5 bases from J, with 17 bases between. Germline V gives CDR1 MDHEN, CDR2 SYDVKM. Complete variable domain (other parts from reference TRBV28 and TRBJ2-7): DVKVTQSSRYLVKRTGEKVFLECVQDMDHENMFWYRQDPGLGLRLIYFSYDVKMKEKGDIPEGYSVSREKKERFSLILESASTNQTSMYLCASSRGQGWDEQYFGPGTRLTVT.

DNA for the CDR3: TGTGCCAGCAGCCCACTGGACAGCCGCACAGATACGCAGTATTTT. Protein: CASSPLDSRTDTQYF. This chain links TRBV27 with TRBJ2-3; tentatively, D is TRBD1 (6 bases). This CDR3 region has 15 residues. Trimming left V 6 bases short and J 1 base short, with 14 bases between. CDR1 and CDR2 (germline): MNHEY, SMNVEV (reference sequence).

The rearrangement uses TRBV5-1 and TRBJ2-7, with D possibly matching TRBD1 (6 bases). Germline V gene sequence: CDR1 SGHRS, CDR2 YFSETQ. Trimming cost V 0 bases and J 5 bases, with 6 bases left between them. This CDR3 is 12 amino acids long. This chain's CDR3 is CASSLDRDEQYF. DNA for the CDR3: TGCGCCAGCAGCTTGGACAGGGACGAGCAGTACTTC.

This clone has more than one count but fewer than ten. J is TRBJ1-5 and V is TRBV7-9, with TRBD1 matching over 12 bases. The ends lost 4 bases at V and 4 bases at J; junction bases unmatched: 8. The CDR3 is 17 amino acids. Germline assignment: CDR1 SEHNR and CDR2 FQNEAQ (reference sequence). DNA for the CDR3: TGTGCCAGCAGCTCGGGAATGGGACAGGGGGCGAATCAGCCCCAGCATTTT. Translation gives CASSSGMGQGANQPQHF.

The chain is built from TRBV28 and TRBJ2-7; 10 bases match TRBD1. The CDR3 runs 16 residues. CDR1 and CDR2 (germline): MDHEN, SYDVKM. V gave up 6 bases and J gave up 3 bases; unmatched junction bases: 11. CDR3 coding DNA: TGTGCCAGCAGGGCATTCACCGGGACAGGGGTCTACGAGCAGTACTTC. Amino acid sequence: CASRAFTGTGVYEQYF. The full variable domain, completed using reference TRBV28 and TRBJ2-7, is DVKVTQSSRYLVKRTGEKVFLECVQDMDHENMFWYRQDPGLGLRLIYFSYDVKMKEKGDIPEGYSVSREKKERFSLILESASTNQTSMYLCASRAFTGTGVYEQYFGPGTRLTVT.

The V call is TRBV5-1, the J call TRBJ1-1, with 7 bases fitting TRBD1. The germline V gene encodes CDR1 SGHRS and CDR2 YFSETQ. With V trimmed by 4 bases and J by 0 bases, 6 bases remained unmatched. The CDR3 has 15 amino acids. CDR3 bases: TGCGCCAGCAGCGGACCCGGGACAGTGAACACTGAAGCTTTCTTT. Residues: CASSGPGTVNTEAFF.

This chain's CDR3 is CASSQSGSNQPQHF. The CDR3 DNA sequence: TGCGCCAGCAGTCAATCGGGCAGCAATCAGCCCCAGCATTTT. The chain is built from TRBV23-1 and TRBJ1-5; no reliable D call. TRBV23-1 is assigned to the ORF class and has an uncertain function. This CDR3 spans 14 amino acids. The ends were cut back, 0 bases at V and 1 base at J, with 4 bases in the middle.

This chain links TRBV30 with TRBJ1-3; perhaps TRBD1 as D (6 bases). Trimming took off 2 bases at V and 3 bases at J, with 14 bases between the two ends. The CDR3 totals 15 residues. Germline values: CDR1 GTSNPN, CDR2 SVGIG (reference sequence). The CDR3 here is CAWSFPTGGGNTIYF. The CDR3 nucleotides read TGTGCCTGGAGTTTTCCGACAGGAGGTGGAAACACCATATATTTT.

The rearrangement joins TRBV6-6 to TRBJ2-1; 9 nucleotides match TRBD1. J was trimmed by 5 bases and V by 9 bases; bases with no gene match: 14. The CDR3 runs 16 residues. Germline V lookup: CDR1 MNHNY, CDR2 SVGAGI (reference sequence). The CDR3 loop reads CASREGDRGYDNEQFF. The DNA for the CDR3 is TGTGCCAGTAGGGAGGGTGACAGGGGGTACGACAATGAGCAGTTCTTC.

The CDR3 DNA follows: TGCGCCAGCAGCCAAGGAGGGGGTAGCGGGGGTGAGCAGTACTTC. It is translated as CASSQGGGSGGEQYF. J is TRBJ2-7 and V is TRBV4-3, with 9 bases that match TRBD2. CDR1 and CDR2 (germline): LGHNA, YSLEER. V shed 1 base, J shed 7 bases, and the junction held 8 bases outside the gene matches. This CDR3 has 15 residues.

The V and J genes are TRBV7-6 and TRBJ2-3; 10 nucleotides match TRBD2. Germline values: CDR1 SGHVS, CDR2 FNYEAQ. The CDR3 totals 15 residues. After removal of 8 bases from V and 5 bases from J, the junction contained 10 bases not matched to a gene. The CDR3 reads CASVGSGGAGDTQYF. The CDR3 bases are TGTGCCAGCGTAGGAAGCGGGGGGGCCGGAGATACGCAGTATTTT.

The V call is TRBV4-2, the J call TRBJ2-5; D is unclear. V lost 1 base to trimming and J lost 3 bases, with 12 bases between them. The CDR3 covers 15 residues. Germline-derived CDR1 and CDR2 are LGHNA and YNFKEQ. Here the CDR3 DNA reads TGTGCCAGCAGCCAAGGCGTTAGCACCAAAGAGACCCAGTACTTC. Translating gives CASSQGVSTKETQYF.

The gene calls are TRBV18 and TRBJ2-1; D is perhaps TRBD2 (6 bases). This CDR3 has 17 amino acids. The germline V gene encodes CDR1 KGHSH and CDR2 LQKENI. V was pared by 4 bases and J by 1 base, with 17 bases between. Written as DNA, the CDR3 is TGTGCCAGCTCACAGGTCGTCGGGGGTGGGTCCTACAATGAGCAGTTCTTC. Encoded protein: CASSQVVGGGSYNEQFF.

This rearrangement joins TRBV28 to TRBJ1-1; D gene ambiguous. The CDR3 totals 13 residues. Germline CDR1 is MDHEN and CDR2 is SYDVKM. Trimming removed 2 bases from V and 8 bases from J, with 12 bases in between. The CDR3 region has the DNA TGTGCCAGCAGTTTACCCCAAACTAGGGAAGCTTTCTTT. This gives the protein CASSLPQTREAFF.

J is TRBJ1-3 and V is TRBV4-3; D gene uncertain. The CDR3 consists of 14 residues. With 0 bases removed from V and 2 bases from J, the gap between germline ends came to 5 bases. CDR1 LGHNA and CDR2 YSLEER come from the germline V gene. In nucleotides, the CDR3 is TGCGCCAGCAGCCAAGATCGGGCTGGAAACACCATATATTTT. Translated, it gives CASSQDRAGNTIYF.

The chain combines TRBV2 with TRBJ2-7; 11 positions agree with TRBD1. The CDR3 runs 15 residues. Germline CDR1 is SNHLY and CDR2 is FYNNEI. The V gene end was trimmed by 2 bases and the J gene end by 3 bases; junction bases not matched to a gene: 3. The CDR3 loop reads CASSERGTGGYEQYF. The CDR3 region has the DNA TGTGCCAGCAGTGAAAGGGGGACAGGGGGCTACGAGCAGTACTTC.

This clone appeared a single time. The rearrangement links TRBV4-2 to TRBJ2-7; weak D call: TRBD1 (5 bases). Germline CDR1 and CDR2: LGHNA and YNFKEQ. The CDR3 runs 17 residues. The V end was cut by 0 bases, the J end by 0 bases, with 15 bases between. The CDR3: CASSQDLLGAISYEQYF. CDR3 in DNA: TGTGCCAGCAGCCAAGATCTCTTAGGGGCTATCTCCTACGAGCAGTACTTC.

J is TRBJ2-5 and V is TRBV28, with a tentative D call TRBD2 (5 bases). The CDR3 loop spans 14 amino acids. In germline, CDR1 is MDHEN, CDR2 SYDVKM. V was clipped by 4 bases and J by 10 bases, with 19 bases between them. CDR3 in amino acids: CASSSTIMPRDQYF. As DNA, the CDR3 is TGTGCCAGCAGTTCAACCATAATGCCCCGGGACCAGTACTTC.

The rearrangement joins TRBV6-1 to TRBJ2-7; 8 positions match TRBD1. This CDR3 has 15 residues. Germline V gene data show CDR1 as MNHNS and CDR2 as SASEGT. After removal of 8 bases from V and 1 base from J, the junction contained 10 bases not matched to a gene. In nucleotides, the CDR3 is TGTGCCAGCGCGATCGACAGGGGAGTTTCCTACGAGCAGTACTTC. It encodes CASAIDRGVSYEQYF.

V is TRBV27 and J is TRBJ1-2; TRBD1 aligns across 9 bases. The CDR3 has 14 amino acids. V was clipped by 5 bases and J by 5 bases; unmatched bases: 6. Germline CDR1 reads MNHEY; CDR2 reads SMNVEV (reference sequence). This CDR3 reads CASSPRTGVYGYTF. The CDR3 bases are TGTGCCAGCAGTCCGAGGACAGGGGTTTATGGCTACACCTTC.

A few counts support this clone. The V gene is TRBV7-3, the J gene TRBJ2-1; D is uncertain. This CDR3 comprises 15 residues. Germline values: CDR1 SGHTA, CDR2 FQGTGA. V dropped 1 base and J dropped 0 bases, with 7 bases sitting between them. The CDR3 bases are TGTGCCAGCAGCTTAAGTTGGAGCTCCTACAATGAGCAGTTCTTC. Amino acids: CASSLSWSSYNEQFF.

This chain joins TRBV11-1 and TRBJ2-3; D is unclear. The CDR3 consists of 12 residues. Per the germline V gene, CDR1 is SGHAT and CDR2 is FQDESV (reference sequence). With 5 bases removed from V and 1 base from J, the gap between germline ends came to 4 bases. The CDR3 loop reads CASSQGTDTQYF. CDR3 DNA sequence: TGTGCCAGCAGCCAGGGCACAGATACGCAGTATTTT.

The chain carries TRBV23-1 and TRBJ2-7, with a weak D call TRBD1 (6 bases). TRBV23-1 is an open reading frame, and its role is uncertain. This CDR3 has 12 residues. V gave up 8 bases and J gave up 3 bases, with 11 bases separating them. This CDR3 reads CASVPGHYEQYF. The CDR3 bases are TGCGCCAGCGTTCCGGGACACTACGAGCAGTACTTC.

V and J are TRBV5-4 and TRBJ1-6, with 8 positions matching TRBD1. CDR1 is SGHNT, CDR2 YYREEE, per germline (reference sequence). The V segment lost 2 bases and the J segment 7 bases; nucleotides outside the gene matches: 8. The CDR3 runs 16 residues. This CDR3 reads CASSFDRGSPNSPLHF. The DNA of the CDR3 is TGTGCCAGCAGCTTCGACAGGGGTTCTCCAAATTCACCCCTCCACTTT.

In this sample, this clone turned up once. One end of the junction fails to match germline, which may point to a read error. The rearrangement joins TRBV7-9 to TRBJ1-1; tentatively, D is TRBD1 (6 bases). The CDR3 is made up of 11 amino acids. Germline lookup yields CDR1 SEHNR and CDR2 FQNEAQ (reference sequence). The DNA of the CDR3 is TGTGCCAGCAGCTTAGTAGGGGGTTTTCTCTTT. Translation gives CASSLVGGFLF.

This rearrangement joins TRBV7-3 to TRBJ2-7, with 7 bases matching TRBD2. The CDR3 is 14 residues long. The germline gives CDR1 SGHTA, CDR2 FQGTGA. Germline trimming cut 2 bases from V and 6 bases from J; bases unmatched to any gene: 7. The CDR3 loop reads CASSLSAGVREQYF. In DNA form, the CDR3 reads TGTGCCAGCAGCTTATCCGCGGGAGTTCGCGAGCAGTACTTC. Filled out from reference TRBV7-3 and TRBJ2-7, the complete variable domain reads GAGVSQTPSNKVTEKGKYVELRCDPISGHTALYWYRQSLGQGPEFLIYFQGTGAADDSGLPNDRFFAVRPEGSVSTLKIQRTERGDSAVYLCASSLSAGVREQYFGPGTRLTVT.